The 11 T cell receptor beta chains below all came from one sample that was sequenced in a study of shared clonotypes between healthy human individuals. The method was immunoSEQ multiplex PCR; TCRdb's version includes in-frame clones alone and lacks a portion of them. The sample includes about 2.4 million clones, roughly 93% of them seen just once. Sequenced: naive CD4+ T cells from PBMCs. Subset meaning: CD45RA+ positively selected. These receptors were taken from a young man in good health. Some clones in this sample may be carry-over from other donors' samples.

This chain connects TRBV11-2 to TRBJ2-1; D gene unclear. V was cut by 3 bases and J by 5 bases, with 11 bases left in between. The CDR3 is made up of 14 amino acids. Per the germline V gene, CDR1 is SGHAT and CDR2 is FQNNGV. CDR3 coding DNA: TGTGCCAGCAGCTTCCGGGCTTTCAACAATGAGCAGTTCTTC. It encodes CASSFRAFNNEQFF. The variable domain in full, with the rest retrieved from reference TRBV11-2 and TRBJ2-1, is EAGVAQSPRYKIIEKRQSVAFWCNPISGHATLYWYQQILGQGPKLLIQFQNNGVVDDSQLPKDRFSAERLKGVDSTLKIQPAKLEDSAVYLCASSFRAFNNEQFFGPGTRLTVL.

This rearrangement joins TRBV5-1 to TRBJ2-3, with a tentative D call TRBD2 (6 bases). Per germline, CDR1 SGHRS and CDR2 YFSETQ. This CDR3 has 16 amino acids. V was clipped by 0 bases and J by 2 bases, with 13 bases between them. In nucleotides, the CDR3 is TGCGCCAGCAGCTTGGTCGGGGGATTAAACACAGATACGCAGTATTTT. Its protein is CASSLVGGLNTDTQYF.

This clone has only one observation. The CDR3 DNA follows: TGTGCCAGCAGCGAGGCGCTGGAGCAGTACTTC. Translated: CASSEALEQYF. The V gene is TRBV7-2, the J gene TRBJ2-7, with D unclear. The length of the CDR3 is 11 residues. Between the trimmed V and J ends, which lost 5 bases and 7 bases, there was a span of 9 bases. Looked up from germline, CDR1 is SGHTA and CDR2 is FQGNSA.

V is TRBV28 and J is TRBJ2-7, with TRBD1 matching 9 bases. Germline lookup yields CDR1 MDHEN and CDR2 SYDVKM. J was trimmed by 4 bases and V by 7 bases; bases with no gene match: 8. The CDR3 contains 14 residues. The CDR3 sequence is CASTLTGGIYEQYF. The CDR3, as DNA: TGTGCCAGCACCCTGACAGGGGGGATATACGAGCAGTACTTC.

The chain carries TRBV7-9 and TRBJ2-5; TRBD2 matches at 8 bases. CDR3 length equals 16 residues. CDR1 is SEHNR and CDR2 is FQNEAQ in the germline V gene (reference sequence). V dropped 5 bases and J dropped 5; count of bases not matched to a gene: 13. The CDR3 sequence: CASSPYGREGRETQYF. CDR3 DNA: TGTGCCAGCAGCCCATATGGACGGGAGGGCCGGGAGACCCAGTACTTC.

The chain employs TRBV4-3 and TRBJ2-7; 15 bases match TRBD2. The CDR3 is 18 residues long. The junction had 10 bases not matched to a gene; V was cut back by 0 bases and J by 7 bases. Per germline, CDR1 LGHNA and CDR2 YSLEER. In DNA, the CDR3 is TGCGCCAGCAGCCAAGATCGGGGGACTAGCGGGAGGCGGCCGGAGCAGTACTTC. It specifies CASSQDRGTSGRRPEQYF.

V is TRBV7-6 and J is TRBJ2-3, with TRBD2 identical over 13 bases. This CDR3 is built from 16 residues. The junction had 2 bases not matched to a gene; V was cut back by 5 bases and J by 0 bases. CDR1 SGHVS and CDR2 FNYEAQ come from the germline V gene. The DNA of the CDR3 is TGTGCCAGCAGCGCACTAGCGGGAGGGAGCACAGATACGCAGTATTTT. It encodes CASSALAGGSTDTQYF.

V gene TRBV18 combines with J gene TRBJ2-1; D uncertain. The CDR3 covers 15 residues. V was pared by 6 bases and J by 3 bases, with 15 bases between. Germline loops: CDR1 KGHSH, CDR2 LQKENI. The CDR3 region is CASSPAVGVYNEQFF. The CDR3 DNA follows: TGTGCCAGCTCCCCCGCCGTCGGAGTCTACAATGAGCAGTTCTTC. Variable domain in full (rest from reference TRBV18 and TRBJ2-1): NAGVMQNPRHLVRRRGQEARLRCSPMKGHSHVYWYRQLPEEGLKFMVYLQKENIIDESGMPKERFSAEFPKEGPSILRIQQVVRGDSAAYFCASSPAVGVYNEQFFGPGTRLTVL.

For this clone: Other DNA sequences in the sample encode the same CDR3. The V gene is TRBV28, the J gene TRBJ1-1; D is uncertain. The CDR3 runs 12 residues. Germline V gene sequence: CDR1 MDHEN, CDR2 SYDVKM. V lost 1 base and J lost 4, with 4 bases in between. The CDR3 sequence is CASSLSVTEAFF. The DNA of the CDR3 is TGTGCCAGCAGTTTATCCGTCACTGAAGCTTTCTTT.

The CDR3 here is CASSSYRGLNTEAFF. Written as DNA, the CDR3 is TGCGCCAGCAGCTCCTACAGGGGGCTAAACACTGAAGCTTTCTTT. The rearrangement links TRBV5-1 to TRBJ1-1; 9 bases agree with TRBD1. Germline V gives CDR1 SGHRS, CDR2 YFSETQ. V gave up 3 bases and J gave up 2 bases; unmatched junction bases: 5. The CDR3 has 15 residues. The full variable domain, rest sourced from reference TRBV5-1 and TRBJ1-1, is KAGVTQTPRYLIKTRGQQVTLSCSPISGHRSVSWYQQTPGQGLQFLFEYFSETQRNKGNFPGRFSGRQFSNSRSEMNVSTLELGDSALYLCASSSYRGLNTEAFFGQGTRLTVV.

About this clone: Other nucleotide sequences in the sample specify the same CDR3. The gene calls are TRBV27 and TRBJ2-7; either TRBD1 or TRBD2 may fit D (5 bases each). The germline V gene has CDR1 MNHEY and CDR2 SMNVEV (reference sequence). This CDR3 contains 13 residues. V was shortened by 2 bases and J by 2 bases, with 7 bases between the two germline ends. CDR3 protein: CASSLRGAYEQYF. DNA for the CDR3: TGTGCCAGCAGTTTAAGGGGAGCCTACGAGCAGTACTTC.